This T cell receptor beta chain stems from a study of blood T cell repertoires in COVID-19. Assay: immunoSEQ multiplex PCR; the TCRdb copy retains only in-frame clones and omits some. The sample records around 97,000 clones, about 90% being singletons. The CDR3 loop spans 15 amino acids. Germline values: CDR1 SGHNT, CDR2 YYREEE (reference sequence). Trimming cost V 0 bases and J 4 bases; bases outside gene matches: 3. The chain employs TRBV5-4 and TRBJ1-4; 7 bases agree with TRBD1. The TCR originated in a human donor in a cohort sampled during active COVID-19. Sequenced material: peripheral blood. In nucleotides, the CDR3 is TGTGCCAGCAGCTTGGTGTCAGGGGGTAATGAAAAACTGTTTTTT. Its translation is CASSLVSGGNEKLFF.